This TCR beta chain was captured in a study of cytotoxic CD8 clonotypes in ibrutinib-treated CLL. Study at large: Patient counts were about 12 relapsed/refractory, around 15 treatment-naive and about 17 IGHV unmutated. The samples contained over 250,000 productive templates on average. They also contained an average of about 91,000 productive rearrangements. Response samples came after a median roughly 13 months of treatment, range 6 to 36. The study, taken as a whole, reports: Higher clonality was seen at ibrutinib response and a return toward baseline at progression.

This clone was found once. Its antigen is still unknown. The table came from immunoSEQ multiplex PCR; TCRdb's copy has only in-frame clones and leaves some out. The data contain 80,000 to 95,000 clones, 75% to 85% of them singletons. V lost 8 bases and J lost 3, with 11 bases in between. The germline V gene encodes CDR1 MNHEY and CDR2 SVGAGI. CDR3 length: 13 amino acids. The TCR originated in a human donor with chronic lymphocytic leukemia. The source material was PBMCs, sampled after 12 months of ibrutinib treatment. The V call is TRBV6-5, the J call TRBJ1-5; D is perhaps TRBD1 (6 bases). DNA for the CDR3: TGTGCCAGCGGGGGCAAGCTCAATCAGCCCCAGCATTTT. It yields the protein CASGGKLNQPQHF.